The 21 T cell receptor beta chains listed next were all sequenced from one sample in a study of CD8 T cells in Susac syndrome. Random hexamers served to reverse transcribe roughly 0.45 to 1 ug RNA. TCRdb reanalysed the immunoSEQ multiplex PCR reads using MiXCR and keeps one entry per CDR3 protein. The data contain just over 150,000 distinct CDR3 sequences, around 95% of them singletons. The material sequenced was CD4+ T cells from PBMCs. Receptor source: a human donor with Susac syndrome.

The gene calls are TRBV12-3 or TRBV12-4 and TRBJ2-5, with a tentative D call TRBD1 (5 bases). Trimming left V 5 bases short and J 2 bases short, with 21 bases between. The CDR3 is made up of 17 amino acids. The CDR3 DNA is TGTGCCAGCAGTCCAACGGCCGGCTGGGGCCTGCAAGAGACCCAGTACTTC. As protein: CASSPTAGWGLQETQYF.

This clonotype was seen only once. The chain uses TRBV20-1 and TRBJ2-7; D ambiguous. Trimming pared 0 bases from V and 3 bases from J, leaving 15 bases between. This CDR3 is built from 15 residues. Germline V gives CDR1 DFQATT, CDR2 SNEGSKA (reference sequence). The CDR3 bases are TGCAGTGCTAGAGATCACCAGTTAGTGGGCTACGAGCAGTACTTC. Residues: CSARDHQLVGYEQYF.

The J gene is TRBJ1-6, the V gene TRBV11-2, with TRBD1 matching over 7 bases. The CDR3 extends over 13 amino acids. J lost 12 bases, V lost 8 bases, and 10 bases had no gene match. CDR1 SGHAT and CDR2 FQNNGV come from the germline V gene. The CDR3 bases are TGTGCCAGCGGCTCGGACAGGTCTCTACCCCTCCACTTT. This translates into CASGSDRSLPLHF.

V is TRBV15 and J is TRBJ1-6; 9 positions agree with TRBD1. The CDR3 extends over 14 amino acids. V was pared by 6 bases and J by 13 bases, with 10 bases of the junction left unmatched. In germline, CDR1 is LNHNV, CDR2 YYDKDF (reference sequence). The chain's CDR3 is CATRGTGRAEPLHF. The CDR3, as DNA: TGTGCCACCAGAGGGACAGGGCGGGCCGAGCCCCTCCACTTT.

V gene TRBV20-1 combines with J gene TRBJ2-1, with 9 bases lining up with TRBD1. This CDR3 is 14 amino acids long. CDR1 and CDR2 from the germline V gene are DFQATT and SNEGSKA (reference sequence). V was pared by 6 bases and J by 6 bases, with 9 bases of the junction left unmatched. CDR3 protein: CSAPGDRAPNEQFF. The CDR3 coding sequence is TGCAGTGCCCCGGGGGACAGGGCACCCAATGAGCAGTTCTTC.

The chain recombines TRBV3-1 with TRBJ2-1; D gene unclear. V was trimmed by 1 base and J by 1 base, leaving 14 bases between them. Per germline, CDR1 LGHDT and CDR2 YNNKEL (reference sequence). CDR3 length: 17 amino acids. CDR3 region: CASSQAPGQRSYNEQFF. DNA of the CDR3: TGTGCCAGCAGCCAAGCTCCGGGCCAGAGATCCTACAATGAGCAGTTCTTC.

V is TRBV29-1 and J is TRBJ2-5; 12 bases line up with TRBD2. CDR1 is SQVTM, CDR2 ANQGSEA, per germline. The CDR3 is 15 residues long. J gave up 4 bases and V 7 bases, and 10 bases lay outside the gene matches. The CDR3 DNA reads as TGCAGCGCTAGCGGGGGGGCTAAGTCGCGAGAGACCCAGTACTTC. Translated, it gives CSASGGAKSRETQYF.

The rearrangement uses TRBV5-6 and TRBJ2-1, with 14 bases lining up with TRBD2. This CDR3 is built from 15 residues. Per germline, CDR1 SGHDT and CDR2 YYEEEE. J lost 7 bases, V lost 4 bases, and 4 bases had no gene match. CDR3 region: CASSLRTSGGNEQFF. DNA of the CDR3: TGTGCCAGCAGCCTCAGGACTAGCGGGGGGAATGAGCAGTTCTTC.

The chain is built from TRBV29-1 and TRBJ1-2; D is uncertain. The germline gives CDR1 SQVTM, CDR2 ANQGSEA. This CDR3 comprises 15 residues. The germline V and J ends were trimmed by 2 bases and 7 bases, with 20 bases remaining between them. The CDR3 DNA reads as TGCAGCGTTGAATCCCCAACGGCAGGCGAGGGTGGCTACACCTTC. It is translated as CSVESPTAGEGGYTF.

This clonotype was seen once. V is TRBV4-2 and J is TRBJ2-6; 11 bases are shared with TRBD1. The germline V gene encodes CDR1 LGHNA and CDR2 YNFKEQ. J was trimmed by 2 bases and V by 4 bases; bases with no gene match: 7. This CDR3 has 18 residues. The DNA of the CDR3 is TGTGCCAGCAGCCCACAAGGACAGGGGGCGCCTGGGGCCAACGTCCTGACTTTC. Protein: CASSPQGQGAPGANVLTF.

The chain combines TRBV4-1 with TRBJ2-4, with unresolved D. This CDR3 spans 14 amino acids. CDR1 MGHRA and CDR2 YSYEKL come from the germline V gene. Trimming stripped 4 bases from V and 5 bases from J, with 12 bases between. CDR3 loop: CASSLGIRENIQYF. The CDR3, as DNA: TGCGCCAGCAGCCTGGGGATACGGGAAAACATTCAGTACTTC.

The V and J genes are TRBV5-1 and TRBJ1-6; D gene unclear. The length of the CDR3 is 14 residues. Germline V gene sequence: CDR1 SGHRS, CDR2 YFSETQ. The V and J ends lost 6 bases and 7 bases respectively, with 14 bases between them. CDR3 region: CASTPSHLNSPLHF. The CDR3, as DNA: TGCGCCAGCACCCCGAGCCATTTAAATTCACCCCTCCACTTT.

The gene calls are TRBV25-1 and TRBJ1-4; D perhaps matches TRBD1 (5 bases). Trimming pared 8 bases from V and 7 bases from J, leaving 14 bases between. Germline loops: CDR1 MGHDK, CDR2 SYGVNS. The CDR3 is made up of 13 amino acids. CDR3 nucleotides: TGTGCCAGCGAAGCGGTAGGGGCTGAAAAACTGTTTTTT. Translated: CASEAVGAEKLFF.

The chain combines TRBV20-1 with TRBJ2-3; a possible D gene is TRBD2 (6 bases). CDR1 DFQATT and CDR2 SNEGSKA come from the germline V gene (reference sequence). Between the trimmed V and J ends, which lost 0 bases and 0 bases, there was a span of 7 bases. CDR3 length equals 14 residues. The chain's CDR3 is CSARDRESTDTQYF. In DNA form, the CDR3 reads TGCAGTGCTAGAGATCGGGAGAGCACAGATACGCAGTATTTT.

This clonotype appeared a single time. The V gene is TRBV20-1, the J gene TRBJ1-5; 8 nucleotides agree with TRBD1. Germline V lookup: CDR1 DFQATT, CDR2 SNEGSKA (reference sequence). J lost 3 bases, V lost 1 base, and 5 bases had no gene match. The CDR3 has 15 amino acids. Here the CDR3 reads CSARGPGGFNQPQHF. The CDR3 coding sequence is TGCAGTGCTAGAGGGCCAGGGGGCTTCAATCAGCCCCAGCATTTT.

This chain links TRBV12-3 or TRBV12-4 with TRBJ1-1; 7 bases are a match to TRBD1. CDR3 length: 11 residues. With 6 bases clipped from V and 10 bases from J, the junction kept 5 bases outside the gene matches. The CDR3 sequence is CASSPGGVAFF. The CDR3 region has the DNA TGTGCCAGCAGCCCAGGGGGTGTAGCTTTCTTT.

V and J are TRBV14 and TRBJ2-1, with a possible D match to TRBD2 (6 bases). This CDR3 contains 13 residues. Germline lookup yields CDR1 SGHDN and CDR2 FVKESK. With 8 bases removed from V and 7 bases from J, the gap between germline ends came to 15 bases. As DNA, the CDR3 is TGTGCCAGCTCTCGGTACGGGGGAAATGAGCAGTTCTTC. Translating it yields CASSRYGGNEQFF. The variable domain in full, with the rest retrieved from reference TRBV14 and TRBJ2-1, is EAGVTQFPSHSVIEKGQTVTLRCDPISGHDNLYWYRRVMGKEIKFLLHFVKESKQDESGMPNNRFLAERTGGTYSTLKVQPAELEDSGVYFCASSRYGGNEQFFGPGTRLTVL.

This chain joins TRBV5-4 and TRBJ2-7; 9 bases match TRBD1. The length of the CDR3 is 13 residues. CDR1 and CDR2 (germline): SGHNT, YYREEE (reference sequence). The V gene end was trimmed by 4 bases and the J gene end by 6 bases; junction bases not matched to a gene: 5. The CDR3 DNA reads TGTGCCAGCAGCCCCGGGACAGGGATCGAGCAGTACTTC. This codes for CASSPGTGIEQYF.

This chain joins TRBV12-3 or TRBV12-4 and TRBJ1-5; 7 bases fit TRBD1. V lost 8 bases to trimming and J lost 6 bases; unmatched junction nucleotides: 10. The CDR3 extends over 14 amino acids. The CDR3 loop is CASQPGQAGQPQHF. DNA for the CDR3: TGTGCCAGCCAGCCCGGACAGGCGGGTCAGCCCCAGCATTTT.

The chain couples TRBV9 to TRBJ1-2; 8 bases are shared with TRBD1. There are 15 residues in the CDR3. V was clipped by 7 bases and J by 7 bases; unmatched bases: 15. Germline lookup yields CDR1 SGDLS and CDR2 YYNGEE. The CDR3 bases are TGTGCCAGCTCGTACGGGCAGGGGGCTAGGAGTGGCTACACCTTC. Its protein is CASSYGQGARSGYTF.

V is TRBV20-1 and J is TRBJ1-5, with unresolved D. Germline V gene lookup returns CDR1 DFQATT and CDR2 SNEGSKA (reference sequence). Trimming removed 5 bases at V and 2 bases at J, with 7 bases between. The CDR3 loop spans 12 amino acids. The CDR3: CSAPVGNQPQHF. The CDR3 coding sequence is TGCAGTGCTCCCGTAGGCAATCAGCCCCAGCATTTT.